What follows is one T cell receptor beta chain and its context. The CDR3 loop spans 14 amino acids. CDR1 is KGHSH, CDR2 LQKENI, per germline. V shed 0 bases and J shed 4 bases, with 9 bases lying between them. The sample originates from a study of blood T cell repertoires in COVID-19. Turning to the study itself: The analysed material was cDNA or gDNA that came from T cells, B-cell-depleted T cells, or PBMCs.

The protocol was immunoSEQ multiplex PCR, while the TCRdb copy is restricted to in-frame clones and leaves out a portion. This sample has 270,000 or so clones; roughly 91% occur once, and the top ten carry roughly 2%. The study drew participants aged roughly 18 to 95 years from about two dozen US areas. Participants' own reports of clinical history determined their cohort assignment. This receptor was identified in a woman between 35 and 50 years old with acute COVID-19. Sequences were obtained from PBMCs or T cells enriched from blood (not recorded which). J is TRBJ2-5 and V is TRBV18; a possible D gene is TRBD2 (6 bases). This CDR3 is CASSPPTRVETQYF. In DNA, the CDR3 is TGTGCCAGCTCACCACCGACTAGGGTAGAGACCCAGTACTTC.